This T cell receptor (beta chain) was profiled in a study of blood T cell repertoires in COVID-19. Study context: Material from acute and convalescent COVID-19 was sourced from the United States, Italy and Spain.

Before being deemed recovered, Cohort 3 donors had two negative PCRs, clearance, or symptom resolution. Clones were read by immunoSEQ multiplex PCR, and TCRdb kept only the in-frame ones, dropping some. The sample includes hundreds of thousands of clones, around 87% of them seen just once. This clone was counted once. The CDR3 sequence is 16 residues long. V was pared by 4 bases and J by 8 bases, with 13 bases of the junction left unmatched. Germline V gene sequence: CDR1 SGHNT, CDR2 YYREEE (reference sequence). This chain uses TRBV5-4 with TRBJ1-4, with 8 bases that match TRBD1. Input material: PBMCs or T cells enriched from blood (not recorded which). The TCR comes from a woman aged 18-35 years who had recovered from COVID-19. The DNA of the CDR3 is TGTGCCAGCAGCGAGAAGACAGGGGCGGTTAGGGAAAAACTGTTTTTT. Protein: CASSEKTGAVREKLFF.